This T cell receptor (beta chain) appears in the sequencing data of a study of technical replicates of blood from a handful of donors. V was clipped by 1 base and J by 0 bases; unmatched bases: 8. The CDR3 sequence is 17 residues long. The germline V gene has CDR1 LNHDA and CDR2 SQIVND (reference sequence). Clones were sequenced by immunoSEQ multiplex PCR, and TCRdb holds only the in-frame ones, with some missing. Of tens of thousands of clones listed, over 85% are singletons. The clonotype was recovered from a human donor in good health. The specimen sequenced was T cells isolated from PBMCs. V gene TRBV19 combines with J gene TRBJ2-7; 8 bases match TRBD1. For the CDR3, the DNA is TGTGCCAGTAGTATAGCCCAGGGACAGGCGATCTCCTACGAGCAGTACTTC. This codes for CASSIAQGQAISYEQYF.